Given below is one T cell receptor beta chain in context. The antigen it recognizes is unknown. There are no base qualities to consult, and no much larger clone falls within one base. The treatment or condition label of this sample denotes: allogeneic hematopoietic cell transplantation with graft depleted of TCRalphabeta T cells and CD19 B cells. Transplant recipients were children who received TCRalphabeta/CD19-depleted allogeneic hematopoietic cell grafts. The CDR3 runs 19 amino acids, cysteine and phenylalanine included. This entry keeps only the CDR3 DNA: 57 bases, framed from base 1. Trimmed from V: 5 bases; trimmed from J: 4 bases; junction bases lacking a gene match: 16. The germline V gene yields SGHVS for CDR1 and FNYEAQ for CDR2. This record comes from a study of T-cell reconstitution after alpha-beta-depleted transplantation in children (dated by TCRdb to the mid-2010s). About the investigation overall: Using TCR repertoire profiling, the study quantitatively followed how T-cell immune reconstitution unfolded in children after TCRalphabeta/CD19-depleted allogeneic hematopoietic cell transplantation. General findings and caveats noted by the study authors: Over the following months the frequencies of hyperexpanded clones went down, and after one year T-cell counts and TCRbeta diversity were mostly credited to newly produced T cells. The high TCRbeta diversity at day 60 in some patients was ascribed to recipient T cells and intrathymic progenitors that had survived conditioning. The apparently early recovery of alphabetaT-cell counts about two months after transplant reportedly depended on only several hundred rapidly expanded clones that came from non-depleted graft cells.

Receptor amplification or capture employed PCR. Sequencing took place on an Illumina HiSeq 2500. TCR libraries were prepared with molecular barcoding, using unique molecular identifiers to normalize TCRbeta repertoire quantification. TCRdb's own reprocessing of the public reads used fastp at Q25 and MiXCR and kept productive beta chains. Rows are combined by CDR3 protein, so each entry shows the most common genes and DNA. In this sample the table shows 77,000 or so distinct CDR3 sequences, less than 20% of which occur a single time. The top ten clones comprise about 47% of the sample. This receptor chain uses TRBV7-6 and TRBJ2-1; 11 central nucleotides agree with TRBD2. Source: PBMCs, mostly from graft donor cells, taken 360 days after TCRalphabeta/CD19-depleted stem cell transplant. This TCR derives from a male patient under 10 years old who had a stem cell transplant for acute lymphoblastic leukemia, so the T cells may come from the graft donor. DNA sequence: TGTGCCAGCAGCCCCCGAGGTCATAAGACTAGCGGGGCGTACAATGAGCAGTTCTTC. The translation is CASSPRGHKTSGAYNEQFF.